This TCR beta chain derives from a study of vaccination effects on CD4 cells after COVID-19. Only in-frame clones appear in the TCRdb table, and some are missing; sequencing was by immunoSEQ multiplex PCR. The repertoire has about 53,000 clones, around three quarters of them found once; the top ten carry approximately 2.8%. For this clone: Its antigen is unknown.

Following culture for about ten days, CD4+ T cells were isolated. The healthy vaccine recipients, who had no prior SARS-CoV-2 infection, showed negative nucleocapsid antibodies. General study findings and limits: Early post-infection timepoints were missing from the study, which also had few convalescent patients.

CDR1 is SQVTM and CDR2 is ANQGSEA in the germline V gene. The V end lost 4 bases, the J end lost 1 base, and 7 bases lay between the germline ends. This CDR3 comprises 12 residues. The source is a human donor who received a COVID-19 vaccine. The chain combines TRBV29-1 with TRBJ1-1; D unresolved. Sequencing was performed on CD4+ T cells from PBMCs cultured without peptide, taken before COVID-19 vaccination. CDR3 sequence (DNA): TGCAGCGTTGGGGATGCGAACACTGAAGCTTTCTTT. Translated: CSVGDANTEAFF. Drawing the rest from reference TRBV29-1 and TRBJ1-1, the complete variable domain is SAVISQKPSRDICQRGTSLTIQCQVDSQVTMMFWYRQQPGQSLTLIATANQGSEATYESGFVIDKFPISRPNLTFSTLTVSNMSPEDSSIYLCSVGDANTEAFFGQGTRLTVV.